This entry concerns a single T cell receptor beta chain. Data came from immunoSEQ multiplex PCR; TCRdb stores just in-frame clones and leaves some out. The profile shows roughly 200,000 clones, about nine tenths of them singletons. These data originate in a study of blood T cell repertoires in COVID-19. Study at large: Acute-phase and convalescent COVID-19 samples originated in the United States, Italy and Spain. From T cells, B-cell-depleted T cells, or PBMCs came the material, which was cDNA or gDNA.

The study recruited people aged 18 to 89 years across about two dozen US areas. Cohort allocation depended upon clinical history that participants reported. The TCR was taken from a man in his late teens or twenties with acute COVID-19. The sample comprised PBMCs or T cells enriched from blood (not recorded which).

For the CDR3, the DNA is TGTGCCAGCAGCCTAACGAAGACCCAGTACTTC. Its protein product is CASSLTKTQYF. The rearrangement links TRBV28 to TRBJ2-5; D uncertain. This CDR3 has 11 residues. Trimming shortened V by 6 bases and J by 6 bases, and 8 bases separated the two germline ends. Germline lookup yields CDR1 MDHEN and CDR2 SYDVKM.